These 18 T cell receptor beta chains were all obtained from the same sample, sequenced in a study of cytomegalovirus exposure and HLA in healthy donors. Amplification used 60 Vbeta primers and 13 Jbeta primers. The protocol was immunoSEQ multiplex PCR, while the TCRdb copy is restricted to in-frame clones and leaves out a portion. This sample has approximately 72,000 clones, with 60% to 85% found just once. Input material: PBMCs. The origin of the receptors is a male donor in good health and CMV-seropositive.

This clone was observed a single time. V is TRBV29-1 and J is TRBJ2-1; 9 bases line up with TRBD2. In germline, CDR1 is SQVTM, CDR2 ANQGSEA. V shed 4 bases, J shed 4 bases, and the junction held 5 bases outside the gene matches. This CDR3 comprises 14 residues. Here the CDR3 reads CSVVGAGGYNEQFF. The CDR3 region has the DNA TGCAGCGTTGTAGGAGCGGGGGGATACAATGAGCAGTTCTTC.

This rearrangement joins TRBV5-6 to TRBJ1-2; D ambiguous. The length of the CDR3 is 15 residues. Trimming shortened V by 0 bases and J by 10 bases, and 19 bases separated the two germline ends. Germline CDR1 reads SGHDT; CDR2 reads YYEEEE. This CDR3 reads CASSLGARLRCDYTF. The CDR3 nucleotides are TGTGCCAGCAGCTTGGGGGCCAGGCTACGTTGTGACTACACCTTC.

This clone was detected a few times. The rearrangement joins TRBV19 to TRBJ1-1, with D unresolved. Germline V CDR1 and CDR2: LNHDA, SQIVND (reference sequence). This CDR3 spans 14 amino acids. Trimming took 0 bases from V and 6 from J, leaving 11 bases between them. As DNA, the CDR3 is TGTGCCAGTAGTATAGAACTTCGGAGTGCTGAAGCTTTCTTT. This encodes CASSIELRSAEAFF.

V gene TRBV21-1 combines with J gene TRBJ2-3; the table's D call, TRBD1, was not checked against the DNA. TRBV21-1 is a known pseudogene. The CDR3 contains 16 residues. The CDR3 nucleotides read TGTGCCAGCAGCAAAGCGCAGGTGTCGGTCACAGATACGCAGTATTTT. Translated, it gives CASSKAQVSVTDTQYF.

The chain joins TRBV5-1 to TRBJ2-1, with 11 bases lining up with TRBD2. V lost 8 bases to trimming and J lost 3 bases; unmatched junction nucleotides: 13. Germline V gene sequence: CDR1 SGHRS, CDR2 YFSETQ. This CDR3 spans 17 amino acids. CDR3 coding DNA: TGCGCCAGTAAGGCTAGCGGGGGGCAGGCTTTCTACAATGAGCAGTTCTTC. Amino acid sequence: CASKASGGQAFYNEQFF.

The chain is built from TRBV6-1 and TRBJ2-3; D is perhaps TRBD2 (6 bases). The germline V gene has CDR1 MNHNS and CDR2 SASEGT. There are 17 residues in the CDR3. The V end was cut by 0 bases, the J end by 6 bases, with 19 bases between. For the CDR3, the DNA is TGTGCCAGCAGTGAAGCGTGGCGGGGCCGCCGGGGGGATACGCAGTATTTT. Protein: CASSEAWRGRRGDTQYF.

This rearrangement joins TRBV28 to TRBJ2-1, with D possibly matching TRBD2 (5 bases). Between the trimmed V and J ends, which lost 5 bases and 0 bases, there was a span of 20 bases. CDR1 is MDHEN and CDR2 is SYDVKM in the germline V gene. This CDR3 has 18 amino acids. The CDR3 here is CASSTKSGGSSSYNEQFF. The CDR3 coding sequence is TGTGCCAGCAGTACTAAGAGTGGCGGGTCGAGCTCCTACAATGAGCAGTTCTTC.

The chain couples TRBV9 to TRBJ2-7; 7 bases map to TRBD2. The CDR3 is 13 residues long. The germline CDR1 and CDR2 sequences are SGDLS and YYNGEE. The junction had 6 bases not matched to a gene; V was cut back by 4 bases and J by 5 bases. CDR3 in amino acids: CASSPSGRDEQYF. Written as DNA, the CDR3 is TGTGCCAGCAGCCCTAGCGGTAGGGACGAGCAGTACTTC.

The gene calls are TRBV7-6 and TRBJ1-2; 8 bases line up with TRBD1. V lost 1 base and J lost 5; bases outside the gene matches: 6. The V gene's germline CDR1 is SGHVS and CDR2 FNYEAQ. CDR3 length: 15 residues. The CDR3 reads CASSLGQGTYYGYTF. CDR3 bases: TGTGCCAGCAGCTTAGGACAGGGGACGTATTATGGCTACACCTTC.

The rearrangement joins TRBV9 to TRBJ2-7, with TRBD1 matching over 7 bases. With 4 bases clipped from V and 3 bases from J, the junction kept 10 bases outside the gene matches. In germline, CDR1 is SGDLS, CDR2 YYNGEE. The CDR3 has 15 residues. Here the CDR3 reads CASSPTGQTSYEQYF. CDR3 coding DNA: TGTGCCAGCAGCCCGACGGGACAGACCAGCTACGAGCAGTACTTC.

Points on this clone: This CDR3 fails to terminate in the conserved phenylalanine or tryptophan, so it likely reflects a read error. The chain recombines TRBV6-6 with TRBJ2-7, with TRBD2 matching 8 bases. This CDR3 has 15 residues. The J segment lost 0 bases and the V segment lost 6 bases, leaving 7 bases of the junction unmatched. Germline values: CDR1 MNHNY, CDR2 SVGAGI (reference sequence). The chain's CDR3 is CASRRGGFSSYEQYL. For the CDR3, the DNA is TGTGCCAGCAGACGGGGGGGTTTCAGCTCCTACGAGCAGTACCTC.

The chain joins TRBV18 to TRBJ2-5; TRBD1 matches at 7 bases. Germline-derived CDR1 and CDR2 are KGHSH and LQKENI. The CDR3 runs to 14 residues. V shed 4 bases, J shed 2 bases, and the junction held 4 bases outside the gene matches. The DNA of the CDR3 is TGTGCCAGCTCACAACCGGGACAGCAAGAGACCCAGTACTTC. It specifies CASSQPGQQETQYF.

As for this clone: An end of the junction differs from the germline gene, which may be a read error. The genes are TRBV7-9 and TRBJ1-2, with 7 bases matching TRBD1. The CDR3 is 16 residues long. In germline, CDR1 is SEHNR, CDR2 FQNEAQ (reference sequence). The CDR3 is CSSSLLLGQAVHGYTF. The CDR3, as DNA: TGTTCCAGCAGCTTACTATTAGGACAGGCGGTTCACGGCTACACCTTC.

This chain links TRBV11-2 with TRBJ1-1; 11 nucleotides line up with TRBD1. V gave up 5 bases and J gave up 4 bases; unmatched junction bases: 6. The germline CDR1 and CDR2 sequences are SGHAT and FQNNGV. This CDR3 has 15 amino acids. CDR3 nucleotide sequence: TGTGCCAGCAGCACTCTAGGACAGGGGGCCACTGAAGCTTTCTTT. Protein: CASSTLGQGATEAFF.

The rearrangement uses TRBV6-5 and TRBJ2-5; D perhaps matches TRBD1 (6 bases). The DNA matches TRBJ2-7 better at its end, which makes the J call doubtful. Per the germline V gene, CDR1 is MNHEY and CDR2 is SVGAGI. CDR3 length: 16 amino acids. The CDR3 sequence: CASSSWGRLFKYEQYF. The CDR3 region has the DNA TGTGCCAGCAGTTCGTGGGGGCGCTTATTCAAGTACGAGCAGTACTTC.

This chain connects TRBV7-9 to TRBJ2-2; 7 bases fit TRBD1. There are 15 residues in the CDR3. Unmatched junction bases numbered 5, after V lost 6 bases and J lost 1 base. The germline CDR1 and CDR2 sequences are SEHNR and FQNEAQ (reference sequence). DNA for the CDR3: TGTGCCAGCAGACAGACAGGGTTGAACACCGGGGAGCTGTTTTTT. This encodes CASRQTGLNTGELFF.

The V and J genes are TRBV30 and TRBJ2-2; the D gene is possibly TRBD1 (6 bases). V was shortened by 3 bases and J by 5 bases, with 16 bases between the two germline ends. CDR1 and CDR2 (germline): GTSNPN, SVGIG (reference sequence). The CDR3 totals 15 residues. CDR3 region: CAWRQGHLRTGELFF. The CDR3 bases are TGTGCCTGGAGACAGGGACATTTGAGAACCGGGGAGCTGTTTTTT.

The chain couples TRBV27 to TRBJ2-4, with 9 nucleotides matching TRBD1. J gave up 7 bases and V 2 bases, and 6 bases lay outside the gene matches. Per the germline V gene, CDR1 is MNHEY and CDR2 is SMNVEV (reference sequence). This CDR3 contains 15 residues. The CDR3 DNA follows: TGTGCCAGCAGTTTAGACAGGGGGAGGGAGAACATTCAGTACTTC. This codes for CASSLDRGRENIQYF.